One and the same sample provided the 32 T cell receptor beta chains below, sequenced in a study of blood T cell repertoires in COVID-19. Repertoires were generated with immunoSEQ multiplex PCR, while TCRdb's copy carries only in-frame clones and drops some. The sample shows about 480,000 clones, about nine tenths of them seen only once. Sequencing was done on a sample of peripheral blood. The receptors derive from a woman between 45 and 60 years old with COVID-19, enrolled during active disease.

J is TRBJ2-1 and V is TRBV6-5, with D maybe TRBD1 (6 bases). Germline V CDR1 and CDR2: MNHEY, SVGAGI. CDR3 size: 11 residues. Trimming pared 6 bases from V and 11 bases from J, leaving 11 bases between. This CDR3 is CASSVTGQQFF. CDR3 DNA: TGTGCCAGCAGCGTGACAGGCCAGCAGTTCTTC.

In this sample, this clone turned up once. This sequence joins TRBV3-1 (or the pseudogene TRBV3-2) and TRBJ1-3; possible D gene TRBD1, 6 bases. The V gene lost 1 base and the J gene lost 4 bases, with 11 bases spanning the gap. The CDR3 runs 15 residues. The germline V gene has CDR1 LGHDT and CDR2 YNNKEL (reference sequence). CDR3 sequence (DNA): TGTGCCAGCAGCCAAGGTGGGGGCGCGGGAAACACCATATATTTT. Translation gives CASSQGGGAGNTIYF.

The V and J genes are TRBV3-1 (or the pseudogene TRBV3-2) and TRBJ1-2; D is ambiguous. Deletions cut 9 bases from V and 0 bases from J, with 20 bases between. From germline, CDR1 is LGHDT and CDR2 YNNKEL (reference sequence). This CDR3 is 16 amino acids long. CDR3 bases: TGTGCCAGTTTCAGTGGTGCCGGGAGAGCTAACTATGGCTACACCTTC. It codes for CASFSGAGRANYGYTF.

The V and J genes are TRBV4-2 and TRBJ2-7; the D gene is possibly TRBD1 (5 bases). V dropped 1 base and J dropped 3 bases, with 7 bases sitting between them. CDR3 length: 13 amino acids. Germline V gene lookup returns CDR1 LGHNA and CDR2 YNFKEQ. In nucleotides, the CDR3 is TGTGCCAGCAGCCAAGGGGGCAGCTACGAGCAGTACTTC. Protein sequence: CASSQGGSYEQYF.

This CDR3 reads CATSDGDQPQHF. DNA of the CDR3: TGTGCCACCAGTGACGGGGATCAGCCCCAGCATTTT. The chain is built from TRBV24-1 and TRBJ1-5; no firm D call. Trimming shortened V by 4 bases and J by 5 bases, and 5 bases separated the two germline ends. The CDR3 length is 12 residues. Germline values: CDR1 KGHDR, CDR2 SFDVKD.

This clone was found a few times. The chain uses TRBV14 and TRBJ1-2; TRBD1 agrees at 7 bases. The CDR3 has 14 amino acids. V was clipped by 1 base and J by 8 bases; unmatched bases: 7. Germline V CDR1 and CDR2: SGHDN, FVKESK. CDR3 in DNA: TGTGCCAGCAGCCAAGGCAGGGGGAGAGGAGGCTACACCTTC. Translation: CASSQGRGRGGYTF.

The chain is built from TRBV5-1 and TRBJ1-5, with 8 bases lining up with TRBD1. The ends lost 7 bases at V and 0 bases at J; junction bases unmatched: 9. This CDR3 has 16 amino acids. Germline loops: CDR1 SGHRS, CDR2 YFSETQ. CDR3 residues: CASRDRSSYSNQPQHF. The CDR3 nucleotides read TGCGCCAGCCGGGACAGGTCTTCCTATAGCAATCAGCCCCAGCATTTT.

The chain couples TRBV9 to TRBJ2-1, with 7 bases aligning to TRBD1. The V gene end was trimmed by 2 bases and the J gene end by 2 bases; junction bases not matched to a gene: 4. This CDR3 spans 15 amino acids. The germline V gene has CDR1 SGDLS and CDR2 YYNGEE. The CDR3 coding sequence is TGTGCCAGCAGCGTGAAGGGGGCTGCCTACAATGAGCAGTTCTTC. Translating it yields CASSVKGAAYNEQFF. Together with reference TRBV9 and TRBJ2-1, the CDR3 gives the full variable domain: DSGVTQTPKHLITATGQRVTLRCSPRSGDLSVYWYQQSLDQGLQFLIQYYNGEERAKGNILERFSAQQFPDLHSELNLSSLELGDSALYFCASSVKGAAYNEQFFGPGTRLTVL.

The chain combines TRBV7-3 with TRBJ1-6, with D possibly TRBD1 on 6 matching bases. The CDR3 has 14 amino acids. Germline V gene data show CDR1 as SGHTA and CDR2 as FQGTGA. Trimming took 5 bases from V and 10 from J, leaving 15 bases between them. The CDR3 region is CASSQTGHGSPLHF. The DNA for the CDR3 is TGTGCCAGCAGCCAGACAGGTCATGGGTCACCCCTCCACTTT.

This clone was seen once. This rearrangement joins TRBV20-1 to TRBJ2-7; a possible D gene is TRBD2 (6 bases). This CDR3 contains 13 residues. Between the trimmed V and J ends, which lost 3 bases and 4 bases, there was a span of 13 bases. Germline CDR1 and CDR2: DFQATT and SNEGSKA (reference sequence). CDR3 DNA: TGCAGTGCTAGTATAGGCCGGGGGTACGAGCAGTACTTC. Translating it yields CSASIGRGYEQYF.

The chain recombines TRBV7-9 with TRBJ1-6, with D possibly matching TRBD1 (5 bases). From germline, CDR1 is SEHNR and CDR2 FQNEAQ (reference sequence). Trimming cost V 4 bases and J 10 bases, with 14 bases left between them. There are 14 residues in the CDR3. CDR3 DNA sequence: TGTGCCAGCAGCTCCAGGGAATTGGGATCACCCCTCCACTTT. Translation gives CASSSRELGSPLHF.

The CDR3 DNA follows: TGCGCCAGCTCGGGACAGGGAACTGAAGCTTTCTTT. Its translation is CASSGQGTEAFF. The V and J genes are TRBV5-1 and TRBJ1-1; 9 bases align to TRBD1. The CDR3 extends over 12 amino acids. The germline gives CDR1 SGHRS, CDR2 YFSETQ. The trim removed 7 bases at V and 5 bases at J, leaving 3 bases unmatched.

The J gene is TRBJ1-1, the V gene TRBV19; 8 bases map to TRBD1. Trimming removed 3 bases from V and 5 bases from J; junction bases left unmatched: 8. The CDR3 sequence is 15 residues long. The germline V gene encodes CDR1 LNHDA and CDR2 SQIVND (reference sequence). The CDR3, as DNA: TGTGCCAGTAGTATGGGCAGGGGGCGAGGGACTGAAGCTTTCTTT. It encodes CASSMGRGRGTEAFF.

This chain joins TRBV6-5 and TRBJ1-1; TRBD1 is a possible D gene (5 bases). The CDR3 spans 12 residues. Germline loops: CDR1 MNHEY, CDR2 SVGAGI. V was clipped by 7 bases and J by 6 bases, with 12 bases between them. The CDR3 region is CASIAGIPEAFF. CDR3 bases: TGTGCCAGCATAGCAGGGATCCCTGAAGCTTTCTTT.

This chain uses TRBV19 with TRBJ2-2, with a possible D match to TRBD1 (5 bases). V was trimmed by 7 bases and J by 2 bases, leaving 11 bases between them. Germline CDR1 reads LNHDA; CDR2 reads SQIVND (reference sequence). This CDR3 comprises 14 residues. CDR3 region: CASTSTVNTGELFF. DNA of the CDR3: TGTGCCAGTACCTCGACAGTCAACACCGGGGAGCTGTTTTTT.

The V gene is TRBV4-2, the J gene TRBJ2-5; TRBD2 matches at 7 bases. From germline, CDR1 is LGHNA and CDR2 YNFKEQ. The CDR3 is 15 residues long. J lost 2 bases, V lost 3 bases, and 6 bases had no gene match. CDR3 in DNA: TGTGCCAGCAGCCAGACCGGGACTATACAAGAGACCCAGTACTTC. Translating it yields CASSQTGTIQETQYF.

The chain uses TRBV6-4 and TRBJ2-3; possible D gene TRBD2, 6 bases. Trimming removed 3 bases at V and 0 bases at J, with 7 bases between. The CDR3 runs 14 residues. CDR1 and CDR2 from the germline V gene are MRHNA and SNTAGT. CDR3 residues: CASSELASTDTQYF. CDR3 nucleotides: TGTGCCAGCAGTGAACTAGCCAGCACAGATACGCAGTATTTT.

The CDR3 DNA reads as TGTGCCAGTAGTATAGCGGGGGGGCGATGGAAGTTCTTC. Translation gives CASSIAGGRWKFF. V is TRBV19 and J is TRBJ2-1; 8 bases agree with TRBD2. This CDR3 has 13 residues. Per germline, CDR1 LNHDA and CDR2 SQIVND (reference sequence). J was trimmed by 14 bases and V by 1 base; bases with no gene match: 7.

CDR3 nucleotides: TGTGCCAGCAGTGAACTCTTCCAGTATAACTATGGCTACACCTTC. Its translation: CASSELFQYNYGYTF. This rearrangement joins TRBV2 to TRBJ1-2; no firm D call. There are 15 residues in the CDR3. Germline-derived CDR1 and CDR2 are SNHLY and FYNNEI. The V end was cut by 2 bases, the J end by 1 base, with 11 bases between. Full variable domain (rest looked up from reference TRBV2 and TRBJ1-2): EPEVTQTPSHQVTQMGQEVILRCVPISNHLYFYWYRQILGQKVEFLVSFYNNEISEKSEIFDDQFSVERPDGSNFTLKIRSTKLEDSAMYFCASSELFQYNYGYTFGSGTRLTVV.

The chain recombines TRBV5-1 with TRBJ1-2; 7 bases match TRBD1. Germline assignment: CDR1 SGHRS and CDR2 YFSETQ. With V trimmed by 4 bases and J by 8 bases, 11 bases remained unmatched. This CDR3 region has 14 residues. The CDR3 DNA sequence: TGCGCCAGCAGCGCAAGGAGTCAGGGGGGCGGCTACACCTTC. Translation: CASSARSQGGGYTF.

The V call is TRBV6-5, the J call TRBJ2-7; D is undetermined. Germline lookup yields CDR1 MNHEY and CDR2 SVGAGI. The CDR3 is 14 amino acids. The V end lost 4 bases, the J end lost 6 bases, and 16 bases lay between the germline ends. CDR3 coding DNA: TGTGCCAGCAGTTCCTTCTCTAGGCCGGGCGAGCAGTACTTC. It is translated as CASSSFSRPGEQYF.

This chain uses TRBV27 with TRBJ2-5; TRBD2 might be the D (6 bases). The V end lost 8 bases, the J end lost 5 bases, and 21 bases lay between the germline ends. From germline, CDR1 is MNHEY and CDR2 SMNVEV (reference sequence). The CDR3 is 15 amino acids. The CDR3 loop is CASGPPGGPHETQYF. The CDR3 region has the DNA TGTGCCAGCGGCCCTCCCGGGGGTCCTCATGAGACCCAGTACTTC.

V usage is TRBV19 and J usage is TRBJ2-7; 7 nucleotides align to TRBD1. The CDR3 consists of 14 residues. Germline V gene lookup returns CDR1 LNHDA and CDR2 SQIVND (reference sequence). J was trimmed by 5 bases and V by 6 bases; bases with no gene match: 10. The CDR3 DNA reads TGTGCCAGTAGGGAACAGGGGATCGTCGACGAGCAGTACTTC. Its protein product is CASREQGIVDEQYF.

The chain couples TRBV11-3 to TRBJ1-2, with D unclear. The CDR3 is made up of 17 amino acids. CDR1 is SGHNT, CDR2 YENEEA, per germline. The V end was cut by 0 bases, the J end by 4 bases, with 18 bases between. In nucleotides, the CDR3 is TGTGCCAGCAGCTTAGATTTGTCGCCGGCGAGAGGCTATGGCTACACCTTC. Its protein product is CASSLDLSPARGYGYTF.

The V gene is TRBV24-1, the J gene TRBJ2-7; the D gene is possibly TRBD1 (6 bases). V was cut by 2 bases and J by 0 bases, with 10 bases left in between. The germline CDR1 and CDR2 sequences are KGHDR and SFDVKD. This CDR3 has 15 residues. The CDR3: CATSDWRGGSYEQYF. CDR3 nucleotides: TGTGCCACCAGTGATTGGAGAGGGGGCTCCTACGAGCAGTACTTC.

This chain joins TRBV19 and TRBJ1-4, with D tentatively TRBD1 (5 bases). The CDR3 totals 15 residues. Germline loops: CDR1 LNHDA, CDR2 SQIVND (reference sequence). The germline V and J ends were trimmed by 1 base and 8 bases, with 14 bases remaining between them. The CDR3 region has the DNA TGTGCCAGTAGTATAGTCAGACAGCGTGGAGAAAAACTGTTTTTT. It encodes CASSIVRQRGEKLFF. The complete variable domain, with remaining parts taken from reference TRBV19 and TRBJ1-4, reads DGGITQSPKYLFRKEGQNVTLSCEQNLNHDAMYWYRQDPGQGLRLIYYSQIVNDFQKGDIAEGYSVSREKKESFPLTVTSAQKNPTAFYLCASSIVRQRGEKLFFGSGTQLSVL.

This clone appeared once. As DNA, the CDR3 is TGTGCCAGTAGGGGGACAGGGGATGACGCCGGGGAGCTGTTTTTT. Protein: CASRGTGDDAGELFF. V usage is TRBV19 and J usage is TRBJ2-2; TRBD1 aligns across 10 bases. Trimming cost V 6 bases and J 6 bases; bases outside gene matches: 7. Germline assignment: CDR1 LNHDA and CDR2 SQIVND (reference sequence). The CDR3 is made up of 15 amino acids.

The CDR3 region is CASSVSRGVRSGANVLTF. The CDR3 bases are TGTGCCAGCAGCGTTTCCAGGGGGGTTCGTTCTGGGGCCAACGTCCTGACTTTC. This chain joins TRBV9 and TRBJ2-6, with D maybe TRBD1 (7 bases). V was trimmed by 2 bases and J by 1 base, leaving 16 bases between them. The CDR3 is made up of 18 amino acids. Germline lookup yields CDR1 SGDLS and CDR2 YYNGEE.

The V and J genes are TRBV5-6 and TRBJ1-1, with a weak D call TRBD1 (5 bases). This CDR3 has 16 amino acids. Trimming took off 2 bases at V and 3 bases at J, with 17 bases between the two ends. CDR1 is SGHDT, CDR2 YYEEEE, per germline. CDR3 nucleotide sequence: TGTGCCAGCAGCTTAGATGTGACTGACAGATACACTGAAGCTTTCTTT. Translating it yields CASSLDVTDRYTEAFF.

This CDR3 reads CASSALGTSGYQETQYF. The CDR3 nucleotides are TGTGCCAGTAGTGCCCTCGGGACTAGCGGATATCAAGAGACCCAGTACTTC. This chain uses TRBV19 with TRBJ2-5; 11 bases line up with TRBD2. The CDR3 length is 17 residues. Germline-derived CDR1 and CDR2 are LNHDA and SQIVND (reference sequence). Trimming removed 5 bases from V and 2 bases from J; junction bases left unmatched: 10.

The chain carries TRBV5-1 and TRBJ1-1; no reliable D call. The CDR3 contains 15 residues. Deletions cut 0 bases from V and 0 bases from J, with 9 bases between. The germline V gene has CDR1 SGHRS and CDR2 YFSETQ. CDR3 protein: CASSLAPGVNTEAFF. The DNA for the CDR3 is TGCGCCAGCAGCTTGGCCCCCGGGGTGAACACTGAAGCTTTCTTT.

This clone appeared a few times. V and J are TRBV5-6 and TRBJ2-3; a possible D gene is TRBD2 (6 bases). Trimming left V 0 bases short and J 0 bases short, with 11 bases between. The CDR3 totals 16 residues. Germline V gene data show CDR1 as SGHDT and CDR2 as YYEEEE. The CDR3 DNA reads as TGTGCCAGCAGCTTGGAAACGGCGGGAAGCACAGATACGCAGTATTTT. Translation: CASSLETAGSTDTQYF.